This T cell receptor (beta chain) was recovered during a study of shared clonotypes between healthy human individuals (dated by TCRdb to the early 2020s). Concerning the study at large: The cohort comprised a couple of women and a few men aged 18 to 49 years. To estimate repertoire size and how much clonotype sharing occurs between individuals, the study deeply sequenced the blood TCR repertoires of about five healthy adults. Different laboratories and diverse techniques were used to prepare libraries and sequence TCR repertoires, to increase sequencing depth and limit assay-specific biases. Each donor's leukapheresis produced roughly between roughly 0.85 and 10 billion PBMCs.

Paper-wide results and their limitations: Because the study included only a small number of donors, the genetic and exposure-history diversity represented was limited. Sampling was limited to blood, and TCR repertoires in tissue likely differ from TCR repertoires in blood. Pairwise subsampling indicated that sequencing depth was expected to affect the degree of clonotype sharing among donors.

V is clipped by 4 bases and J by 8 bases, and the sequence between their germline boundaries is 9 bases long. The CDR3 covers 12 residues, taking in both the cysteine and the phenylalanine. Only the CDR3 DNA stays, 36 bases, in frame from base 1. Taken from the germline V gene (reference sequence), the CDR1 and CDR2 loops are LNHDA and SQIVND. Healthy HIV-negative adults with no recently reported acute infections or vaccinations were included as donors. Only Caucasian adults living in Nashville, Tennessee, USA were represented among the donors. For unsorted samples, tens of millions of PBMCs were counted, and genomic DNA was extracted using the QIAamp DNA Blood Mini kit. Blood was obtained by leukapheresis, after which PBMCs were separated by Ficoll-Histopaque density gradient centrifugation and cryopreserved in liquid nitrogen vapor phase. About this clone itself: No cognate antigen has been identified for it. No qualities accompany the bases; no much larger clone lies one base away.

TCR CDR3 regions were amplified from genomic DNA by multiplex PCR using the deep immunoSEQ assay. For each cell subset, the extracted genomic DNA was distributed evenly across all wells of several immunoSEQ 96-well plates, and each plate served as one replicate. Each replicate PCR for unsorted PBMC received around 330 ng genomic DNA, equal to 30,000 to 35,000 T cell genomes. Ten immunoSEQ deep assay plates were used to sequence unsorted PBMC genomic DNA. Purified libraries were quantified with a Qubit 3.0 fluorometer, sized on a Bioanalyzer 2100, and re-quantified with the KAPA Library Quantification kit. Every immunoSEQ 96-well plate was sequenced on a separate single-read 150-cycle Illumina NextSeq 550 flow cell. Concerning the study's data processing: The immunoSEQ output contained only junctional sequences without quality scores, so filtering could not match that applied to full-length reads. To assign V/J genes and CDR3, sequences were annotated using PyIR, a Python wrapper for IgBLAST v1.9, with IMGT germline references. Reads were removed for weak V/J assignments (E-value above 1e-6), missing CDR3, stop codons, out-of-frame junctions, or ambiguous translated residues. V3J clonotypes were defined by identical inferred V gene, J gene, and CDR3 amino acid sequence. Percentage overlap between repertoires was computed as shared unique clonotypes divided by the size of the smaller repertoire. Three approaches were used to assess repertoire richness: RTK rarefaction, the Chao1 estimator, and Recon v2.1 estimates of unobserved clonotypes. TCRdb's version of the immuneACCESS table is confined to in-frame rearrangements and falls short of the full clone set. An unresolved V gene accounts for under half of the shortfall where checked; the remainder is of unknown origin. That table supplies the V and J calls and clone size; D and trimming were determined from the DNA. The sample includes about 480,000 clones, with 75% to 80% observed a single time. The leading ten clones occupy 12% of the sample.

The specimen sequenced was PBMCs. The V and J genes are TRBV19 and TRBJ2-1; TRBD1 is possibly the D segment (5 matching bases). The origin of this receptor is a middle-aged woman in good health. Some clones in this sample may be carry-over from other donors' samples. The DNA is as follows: TGTGCCAGTAGTAATGGGGCGGATGAGCAGTTCTTC. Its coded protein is CASSNGADEQFF.